The 20 T cell receptor beta chains given below trace back to one sample, sequenced in a study of shared clonotypes between healthy human individuals. Assay: immunoSEQ multiplex PCR; the TCRdb copy retains only in-frame clones and omits some. The sample holds roughly 2,500,000 clones; over 85% are singletons and the top ten take roughly 0.36%. Source material: naive CD4+ T cells from PBMCs. Sample subset: CD45RA+ positively selected. All receptors come from a man between 18 and 35 years old in good health. Some clones in this sample may be carry-over from other donors' samples.

The V and J genes are TRBV5-1 and TRBJ2-1, with 8 nucleotides matching TRBD2. The V gene end was trimmed by 2 bases and the J gene end by 2 bases; junction bases not matched to a gene: 15. The CDR3 sequence is 19 residues long. The V gene's germline CDR1 is SGHRS and CDR2 YFSETQ. The CDR3 region has the DNA TGCGCCAGCAGCTTTAGGGGGATAATAGCGGGGCCGGCCTACAATGAGCAGTTCTTC. This sequence encodes CASSFRGIIAGPAYNEQFF.

V usage is TRBV5-4 and J usage is TRBJ1-2; TRBD1 matches 11 bases. V lost 0 bases and J lost 7; bases outside the gene matches: 8. This CDR3 has 16 amino acids. Germline V gives CDR1 SGHNT, CDR2 YYREEE (reference sequence). The CDR3 loop reads CASSLGPGQGAGGYTF. The CDR3 DNA reads as TGTGCCAGCAGCTTGGGCCCCGGACAGGGGGCCGGTGGCTACACCTTC.

The chain carries TRBV5-1 and TRBJ2-2; 7 nucleotides agree with TRBD2. CDR1 is SGHRS, CDR2 YFSETQ, per germline. The J segment lost 6 bases and the V segment lost 4 bases, leaving 15 bases of the junction unmatched. The CDR3 length is 17 residues. This CDR3 reads CASSPRPAGVSSGELFF. The CDR3 coding sequence is TGCGCCAGCAGCCCGAGGCCGGCGGGAGTGTCATCCGGGGAGCTGTTTTTT.

The chain employs TRBV19 and TRBJ1-2, with D maybe TRBD1 (5 bases). The CDR3 sequence is 13 residues long. The germline V and J ends were trimmed by 8 bases and 9 bases, with 19 bases remaining between them. CDR1 LNHDA and CDR2 SQIVND come from the germline V gene (reference sequence). The CDR3 loop is CASSPGPGVSYTF. The CDR3 DNA sequence: TGTGCCAGTTCACCGGGACCGGGAGTAAGCTACACCTTC.

V is TRBV21-1 and J is TRBJ2-2; TRBD2, as called in the table, went unchecked against the DNA. TRBV21-1 is a known pseudogene. The CDR3 is made up of 17 amino acids. The CDR3 DNA reads TGTGCCAGCAGACTAGCGGGAGGGGCCCTGGACACCGGGGAGCTGTTTTTT. Residues: CASRLAGGALDTGELFF.

CDR3: CASRRGQGAEGYTF. In nucleotides, the CDR3 is TGTGCCAGCAGAAGGGGACAGGGGGCTGAGGGCTACACCTTC. The chain combines TRBV2 with TRBJ1-2, with 12 nucleotides matching TRBD1. The junction had 7 bases not matched to a gene; V was cut back by 6 bases and J by 8 bases. Germline assignment: CDR1 SNHLY and CDR2 FYNNEI. CDR3 size: 14 residues.

The chain links TRBV11-2 to TRBJ2-3; D gene uncertain. The V end lost 6 bases, the J end lost 2 bases, and 15 bases lay between the germline ends. Germline-derived CDR1 and CDR2 are SGHAT and FQNNGV. The CDR3 covers 15 residues. The CDR3 loop reads CASRDVRLSTDTQYF. The CDR3 bases are TGTGCCAGCAGGGACGTCCGATTATCCACAGATACGCAGTATTTT. The complete variable domain, with remaining parts taken from reference TRBV11-2 and TRBJ2-3, reads EAGVAQSPRYKIIEKRQSVAFWCNPISGHATLYWYQQILGQGPKLLIQFQNNGVVDDSQLPKDRFSAERLKGVDSTLKIQPAKLEDSAVYLCASRDVRLSTDTQYFGPGTRLTVL.

This chain connects TRBV28 to TRBJ2-1, with D perhaps TRBD1 or TRBD2 (6 bases each). Deletions cut 8 bases from V and 0 bases from J, with 14 bases between. In germline, CDR1 is MDHEN, CDR2 SYDVKM. The CDR3 extends over 15 amino acids. The CDR3 is CASLPGAGSYNEQFF. CDR3 coding DNA: TGTGCCAGCCTCCCGGGGGCGGGCTCCTACAATGAGCAGTTCTTC.

The chain is built from TRBV27 and TRBJ1-1, with unresolved D. Germline CDR1 and CDR2: MNHEY and SMNVEV (reference sequence). Deletions cut 2 bases from V and 1 base from J, with 8 bases between. The CDR3 consists of 14 residues. This chain's CDR3 is CASSLSVGNTEAFF. CDR3 nucleotides: TGTGCCAGCAGTTTAAGTGTAGGGAACACTGAAGCTTTCTTT.

This clone was found a few times. The J gene is TRBJ1-5, the V gene TRBV9, with TRBD1 as a possible D gene (5 bases). Germline loops: CDR1 SGDLS, CDR2 YYNGEE. The V gene lost 0 bases and the J gene lost 5 bases, with 9 bases spanning the gap. This CDR3 has 14 amino acids. The CDR3 DNA sequence: TGTGCCAGCAGCGTAGCAGGGAGGGATCAGCCCCAGCATTTT. It specifies CASSVAGRDQPQHF.

The chain recombines TRBV4-2 with TRBJ1-2; D unclear. The V gene lost 1 base and the J gene lost 8 bases, with 8 bases spanning the gap. Germline V gene lookup returns CDR1 LGHNA and CDR2 YNFKEQ. This CDR3 spans 12 amino acids. As DNA, the CDR3 is TGTGCCAGCAGCCAAGTCGCGGGGGGCTACACCTTC. This codes for CASSQVAGGYTF.

This clone was picked up one time. The CDR3 region has the DNA TGTGCCAGCAGTGGAGGGGGTAAAGCGCAAAACATTCAGTACTTC. It specifies CASSGGGKAQNIQYF. The chain is built from TRBV25-1 and TRBJ2-4, with D perhaps TRBD1 (6 bases). Germline CDR1 reads MGHDK; CDR2 reads SYGVNS. Deletions cut 4 bases from V and 5 bases from J, with 15 bases between. The length of the CDR3 is 15 residues.

The chain uses TRBV28 and TRBJ2-7; D might be TRBD1 or TRBD2, each matching 5 bases. The V gene's germline CDR1 is MDHEN and CDR2 SYDVKM. The CDR3 loop spans 13 amino acids. V lost 10 bases to trimming and J lost 4 bases, with 17 bases between them. In DNA form, the CDR3 reads TGTGCCACATGGGGGACGGGCTCTTACGAGCAGTACTTC. This codes for CATWGTGSYEQYF.

The J gene is TRBJ2-7, the V gene TRBV18, with a possible D match to TRBD1 (7 bases). CDR3 length equals 16 residues. Deletions cut 3 bases from V and 9 bases from J, with 24 bases between. The V gene's germline CDR1 is KGHSH and CDR2 LQKENI. The DNA for the CDR3 is TGTGCCAGCTCACCCTTGGAATCAGGGGGGTTCCCCCGGCAGTACTTC. This gives the protein CASSPLESGGFPRQYF.

The chain recombines TRBV28 with TRBJ1-2; D is ambiguous. CDR1 is MDHEN, CDR2 SYDVKM, per germline. The V and J ends lost 4 bases and 5 bases respectively, with 14 bases between them. The CDR3 length is 14 residues. CDR3 DNA sequence: TGTGCCAGCAGTTCCCTCACGAGACCTTATGGCTACACCTTC. Protein: CASSSLTRPYGYTF.

The rearrangement uses TRBV28 and TRBJ1-5, with 10 bases lining up with TRBD1. The CDR3 is 17 residues long. The germline V gene encodes CDR1 MDHEN and CDR2 SYDVKM. V lost 4 bases to trimming and J lost 3 bases; unmatched junction nucleotides: 9. CDR3 nucleotide sequence: TGTGCCAGCAGTTCCCCGGACAGGGGGTTTTCCAATCAGCCCCAGCATTTT. It translates to CASSSPDRGFSNQPQHF.

This clone showed up just a few times. V and J are TRBV6-6 and TRBJ2-7; D is possibly TRBD1 (5 bases). This CDR3 contains 15 residues. V was trimmed by 0 bases and J by 5 bases, leaving 14 bases between them. The V gene's germline CDR1 is MNHNY and CDR2 SVGAGI (reference sequence). Written as DNA, the CDR3 is TGTGCCAGCAGTTACTCGGTCAGGGCTGGCCACGAGCAGTACTTC. Encoded protein: CASSYSVRAGHEQYF.

The J gene is TRBJ1-5, the V gene TRBV6-1; D is unresolved. The length of the CDR3 is 15 residues. V was clipped by 1 base and J by 7 bases, with 14 bases between them. The germline V gene has CDR1 MNHNS and CDR2 SASEGT. CDR3 nucleotide sequence: TGTGCCAGCAGTGAAGTTTTTGGGGTCGGCCAGCCCCAGCATTTT. Its protein is CASSEVFGVGQPQHF.

V gene TRBV5-1 combines with J gene TRBJ2-3; 11 bases line up with TRBD2. J gave up 3 bases and V 1 base, and 10 bases lay outside the gene matches. The length of the CDR3 is 18 residues. Germline CDR1 is SGHRS and CDR2 is YFSETQ. CDR3 bases: TGCGCCAGCAGCTTGCCCTTAACTAGCGGGAGTAAGACAGATACGCAGTATTTT. Its translation: CASSLPLTSGSKTDTQYF.

This sequence joins TRBV2 and TRBJ2-5, with 7 nucleotides matching TRBD2. This CDR3 region has 14 residues. Trimming cost V 8 bases and J 1 base; bases outside gene matches: 7. Germline CDR1 and CDR2: SNHLY and FYNNEI. The CDR3 bases are TGTGCCAGCCCGGCGGGGGAAGGCCAAGAGACCCAGTACTTC. The encoded protein is CASPAGEGQETQYF. The complete variable domain, with remaining parts taken from reference TRBV2 and TRBJ2-5, reads EPEVTQTPSHQVTQMGQEVILRCVPISNHLYFYWYRQILGQKVEFLVSFYNNEISEKSEIFDDQFSVERPDGSNFTLKIRSTKLEDSAMYFCASPAGEGQETQYFGPGTRLLVL.